Below are 14 T cell receptor beta chains sequenced from a single sample in a study of blood T cell repertoires in COVID-19. Only in-frame clones appear in the TCRdb table, and some are missing; sequencing was by immunoSEQ multiplex PCR. Here the sample spans 270,000 or so clones, around nine tenths being singletons. Sequencing input: peripheral blood. The receptors originated from a woman aged 40 to 50 who had recovered from COVID-19.

The J gene is TRBJ2-1, the V gene TRBV28, with 8 bases identical to TRBD1. Unmatched junction bases numbered 7, after V lost 4 bases and J lost 2 bases. CDR3 size: 16 residues. The germline V gene has CDR1 MDHEN and CDR2 SYDVKM. CDR3 coding DNA: TGTGCCAGCAGTTACAAGCAGGGGGCCCCCTACAATGAGCAGTTCTTC. It is translated as CASSYKQGAPYNEQFF.

This rearrangement joins TRBV2 to TRBJ2-7; the D gene is possibly TRBD2 (5 bases). The CDR3 spans 12 residues. Germline V lookup: CDR1 SNHLY, CDR2 FYNNEI. V was trimmed by 4 bases and J by 2 bases, leaving 6 bases between them. This chain's CDR3 is CASSVLAYEQYF. The DNA of the CDR3 is TGTGCCAGCAGTGTACTAGCCTACGAGCAGTACTTC.

The V gene is TRBV19, the J gene TRBJ1-5; a weak D match, TRBD1 (5 bases). This CDR3 is built from 12 residues. The germline V and J ends were trimmed by 7 bases and 4 bases, with 8 bases remaining between them. In germline, CDR1 is LNHDA, CDR2 SQIVND (reference sequence). CDR3 amino acids: CASKGRNQPQHF. The CDR3 DNA reads TGTGCCAGTAAGGGGAGGAATCAGCCCCAGCATTTT.

V usage is TRBV24-1 and J usage is TRBJ2-1; 8 bases match TRBD2. This CDR3 contains 18 residues. Germline trimming cut 5 bases from V and 0 bases from J; bases unmatched to any gene: 11. CDR1 is KGHDR, CDR2 SFDVKD, per germline. The CDR3 bases are TGTGCCACCAGTGCCGAGGGCGGGAGGCTGAGCTCCTACAATGAGCAGTTCTTC. Translation: CATSAEGGRLSSYNEQFF.

The J gene is TRBJ2-2, the V gene TRBV5-4, with D maybe TRBD2 (6 bases). The V gene's germline CDR1 is SGHNT and CDR2 YYREEE (reference sequence). The CDR3 totals 14 residues. Deletions cut 3 bases from V and 4 bases from J, with 10 bases between. The CDR3 sequence is CASSSGTRTGELFF. The CDR3 nucleotides are TGTGCCAGCAGCTCCGGGACTCGCACCGGGGAGCTGTTTTTT. Variable domain in full (rest from reference TRBV5-4 and TRBJ2-2): ETGVTQSPTHLIKTRGQQVTLRCSSQSGHNTVSWYQQALGQGPQFIFQYYREEENGRGNFPPRFSGLQFPNYSSELNVNALELDDSALYLCASSSGTRTGELFFGEGSRLTVL.

The V gene is TRBV27, the J gene TRBJ1-5, with 7 bases matching TRBD1. Germline CDR1 and CDR2: MNHEY and SMNVEV (reference sequence). Germline trimming cut 1 base from V and 3 bases from J; bases unmatched to any gene: 9. This CDR3 is built from 17 residues. The CDR3 coding sequence is TGTGCCAGCAGTTTATTGTATAGGGACAGATTCAATCAGCCCCAGCATTTT. Protein sequence: CASSLLYRDRFNQPQHF.

V is TRBV11-3 and J is TRBJ2-3, with 10 positions matching TRBD2. Germline assignment: CDR1 SGHNT and CDR2 YENEEA. The CDR3 covers 14 residues. V lost 5 bases, J lost 4 bases, and 3 bases stayed unmatched. CDR3 amino acids: CASSRGTSADTQYF. Written as DNA, the CDR3 is TGTGCCAGCAGCCGTGGGACTAGCGCAGATACGCAGTATTTT.

This rearrangement joins TRBV7-3 to TRBJ2-1; 7 positions match TRBD2. CDR3 length: 16 residues. The V segment lost 5 bases and the J segment 4 bases; nucleotides outside the gene matches: 11. Germline loops: CDR1 SGHTA, CDR2 FQGTGA. The CDR3: CASSESGTALYNEQFF. DNA of the CDR3: TGTGCCAGCAGCGAAAGCGGGACGGCTCTATACAATGAGCAGTTCTTC.

CDR3 DNA sequence: TGTGCCAGCTCACCCGGGACAGGGGGCGATTACGAGCAGTACTTC. Amino acid sequence: CASSPGTGGDYEQYF. The J gene is TRBJ2-7, the V gene TRBV18, with 12 positions matching TRBD1. V was pared by 3 bases and J by 4 bases, with 4 bases of the junction left unmatched. This CDR3 is 15 amino acids long. Per germline, CDR1 KGHSH and CDR2 LQKENI. Combining the CDR3 with reference TRBV18 and TRBJ2-7 gives the whole variable domain NAGVMQNPRHLVRRRGQEARLRCSPMKGHSHVYWYRQLPEEGLKFMVYLQKENIIDESGMPKERFSAEFPKEGPSILRIQQVVRGDSAAYFCASSPGTGGDYEQYFGPGTRLTVT.

CDR3 region: CAIRVGRTGNTIYF. The CDR3 DNA reads as TGTGCCATCAGGGTGGGGCGTACTGGAAACACCATATATTTT. This chain connects TRBV10-3 to TRBJ1-3, with D possibly matching TRBD1 (5 bases). Germline V gives CDR1 ENHRY, CDR2 SYGVKD. V was trimmed by 6 bases and J by 2 bases, leaving 11 bases between them. The length of the CDR3 is 14 residues.

The CDR3 nucleotides read TGTGCCTGGAGGGCAGGGTGGCAGGGGAACACCGGGGAGCTGTTTTTT. It yields the protein CAWRAGWQGNTGELFF. This chain links TRBV30 with TRBJ2-2; D is possibly TRBD1 (5 bases). Per germline, CDR1 GTSNPN and CDR2 SVGIG (reference sequence). The CDR3 sequence is 16 residues long. The V and J ends lost 3 bases and 1 base respectively, with 15 bases between them.

This chain uses TRBV19 with TRBJ1-1; D might be TRBD1 (5 bases). The CDR3 sequence is 15 residues long. Germline assignment: CDR1 LNHDA and CDR2 SQIVND (reference sequence). With 4 bases removed from V and 5 bases from J, the gap between germline ends came to 17 bases. The CDR3 DNA reads as TGTGCCAGTAGTAGCGGAGGGGTTCGACGGACTGAAGCTTTCTTT. This sequence encodes CASSSGGVRRTEAFF.

J is TRBJ2-7 and V is TRBV5-5, with a possible D match to TRBD1 (6 bases). Per the germline V gene, CDR1 is SGHKS and CDR2 is YYEKEE (reference sequence). The CDR3 has 13 amino acids. The V end lost 4 bases, the J end lost 3 bases, and 11 bases lay between the germline ends. CDR3 nucleotides: TGTGCCAGCAGCAGTAGACAGGTCTACGAGCAGTACTTC. Translation gives CASSSRQVYEQYF.

This chain connects TRBV9 to TRBJ2-1; D may be TRBD2 (5 bases). The CDR3 length is 16 residues. Germline V gives CDR1 SGDLS, CDR2 YYNGEE. The V end was cut by 0 bases, the J end by 6 bases, with 16 bases between. The DNA for the CDR3 is TGTGCCAGCAGCGTAGGTCTCCCTAGCCCCGTCAATGAGCAGTTCTTC. This encodes CASSVGLPSPVNEQFF.